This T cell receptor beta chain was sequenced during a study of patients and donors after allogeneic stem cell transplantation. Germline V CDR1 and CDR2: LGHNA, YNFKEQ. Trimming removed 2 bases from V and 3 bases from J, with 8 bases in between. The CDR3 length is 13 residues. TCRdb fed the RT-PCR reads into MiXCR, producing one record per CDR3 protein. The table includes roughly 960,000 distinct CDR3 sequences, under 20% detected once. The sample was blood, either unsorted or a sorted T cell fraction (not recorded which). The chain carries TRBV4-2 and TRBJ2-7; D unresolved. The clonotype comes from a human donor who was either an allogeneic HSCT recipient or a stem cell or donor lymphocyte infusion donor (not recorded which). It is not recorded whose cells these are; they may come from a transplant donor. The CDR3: CASSQTWGYEQYF. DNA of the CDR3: TGTGCCAGCAGCCAAACTTGGGGCTACGAGCAGTACTTC.